The clone carrying this T cell receptor (beta chain) was observed a handful of times. The method was immunoSEQ multiplex PCR; TCRdb's version includes in-frame clones alone and lacks a portion of them. The sample consists of 150,000 to 200,000 clones, 83% of them appearing once. The germline V gene encodes CDR1 MDHEN and CDR2 SYDVKM. V dropped 3 bases and J dropped 5; count of bases not matched to a gene: 6. CDR3 length equals 14 residues. The sample originates from a study of blood T cell repertoires in COVID-19. The sequenced sample was peripheral blood. The genes are TRBV28 and TRBJ2-5, with 7 bases that match TRBD1. This receptor was identified in a woman aged 35 to 49 with acute or convalescent COVID-19. CDR3 sequence (DNA): TGTGCCAGCAGTTTCGGCGGACAGGCTGAGACCCAGTACTTC. Its protein is CASSFGGQAETQYF.